Listed below are T cell receptor beta chains from one sample, sequenced in a study of glioma-infiltrating T cells after dendritic cell vaccination. Sequenced by immunoSEQ multiplex PCR; TCRdb stores in-frame clones only, minus some. The sample lists tens of thousands of clones, about 80% occurring once. Sequenced material: blood, taken before dendritic cell vaccination. These receptors all come from a human donor with glioblastoma. Both conserved end residues are part of each CDR3. A D gene is named only where the DNA matches it firmly. Clone size is not always given. Where it is, it says once, few, many or a class for expanded clones.

j_call: TRBJ1-5
d_call: TRBD1
clone_size: .
v_call: TRBV6-1
cdr3_aa: CASSVLGQGDQPQHF
cdr3_nt: TGTGCCAGCAGTGTTTTAGGACAGGGGGATCAGCCCCAGCATTTT

j_call: TRBJ2-2
d_call: .
clone_size: .
v_call: TRBV21-1
cdr3_aa: CASSKEGRGRGMGGELFF
cdr3_nt: TGTGCCAGCAGCAAAGAGGGCAGGGGGCGCGGGATGGGCGGGGAGCTGTTTTTT

j_call: TRBJ1-5
d_call: .
clone_size: .
v_call: TRBV30
cdr3_aa: CACRGQSNQPQHF
cdr3_nt: TGTGCCTGCCGAGGACAGAGCAATCAGCCCCAGCATTTT

j_call: TRBJ2-7
d_call: .
clone_size: .
v_call: TRBV18
cdr3_aa: CASSPTRSGDFHEQYF
cdr3_nt: TGTGCCAGCTCACCAACTCGCTCAGGGGATTTCCACGAGCAGTACTTC

j_call: TRBJ1-3
d_call: TRBD1
clone_size: few
v_call: TRBV28
cdr3_aa: CASSLDRAGNTIYF
cdr3_nt: TGTGCCAGCAGTTTAGACAGGGCCGGAAACACCATATATTTT

j_call: TRBJ2-7
d_call: .
clone_size: .
v_call: TRBV10-3
cdr3_aa: CAISESAQGYEQYF
cdr3_nt: TGTGCCATCAGTGAATCGGCTCAGGGGTACGAGCAGTACTTC

j_call: TRBJ1-4
d_call: .
clone_size: .
v_call: TRBV25-1
cdr3_aa: CASSGGPPANEKLFF
cdr3_nt: TGTGCCAGCAGTGGTGGGCCCCCAGCTAATGAAAAACTGTTTTTT

j_call: TRBJ1-2
d_call: TRBD1
clone_size: .
v_call: TRBV19
cdr3_aa: CASSIRIRGAYGYTF
cdr3_nt: TGTGCCAGTAGCATCAGAATCAGGGGGGCCTATGGCTACACCTTC

j_call: TRBJ1-2
d_call: .
clone_size: .
v_call: TRBV27
cdr3_aa: CASSLRANYGYTF
cdr3_nt: TGTGCCAGCAGTTTACGGGCTAACTATGGCTACACCTTC

j_call: TRBJ2-6
d_call: TRBD1
clone_size: .
v_call: TRBV5-4
cdr3_aa: CASSLGTGFFSGANVLTF
cdr3_nt: TGTGCCAGCAGCTTAGGGACAGGGTTCTTTTCTGGGGCCAACGTCCTGACTTTC

j_call: TRBJ2-6
d_call: TRBD1
clone_size: .
v_call: TRBV23-1
cdr3_aa: CASSQYGDREFSGANVLTF
cdr3_nt: TGCGCCAGCAGTCAATACGGGGACAGGGAATTCTCTGGGGCCAACGTCCTGACTTTC

j_call: TRBJ1-1
d_call: .
clone_size: .
v_call: TRBV7-9
cdr3_aa: CASRVSGGEAFF
cdr3_nt: TGTGCCAGCAGAGTAAGCGGCGGGGAAGCTTTCTTT

j_call: TRBJ1-4
d_call: .
clone_size: .
v_call: TRBV4-1
cdr3_aa: CASSPLTNEKLFF
cdr3_nt: TGCGCCAGCAGCCCCCTGACTAATGAAAAACTGTTTTTT

j_call: TRBJ2-7
d_call: TRBD1
clone_size: few
v_call: TRBV7-9
cdr3_aa: CASSSIGRDRGSPYEQYF
cdr3_nt: TGTGCCAGCAGCTCTATAGGAAGGGACAGGGGAAGTCCCTACGAGCAGTACTTC

j_call: TRBJ2-3
d_call: TRBD2
clone_size: .
v_call: TRBV5-1
cdr3_aa: CASSPAGGPAVGDTQYF
cdr3_nt: TGCGCCAGCAGCCCAGCGGGAGGGCCGGCCGTTGGGGATACGCAGTATTTT

j_call: TRBJ1-5
d_call: .
clone_size: .
v_call: TRBV5-1
cdr3_aa: CASSLGGERNQPQHF
cdr3_nt: TGCGCCAGCAGCTTGGGCGGGGAACGCAATCAGCCCCAGCATTTT

j_call: TRBJ2-2
d_call: .
clone_size: .
v_call: TRBV6-6
cdr3_aa: CASSYATGKAGELFF
cdr3_nt: TGTGCCAGCAGTTACGCCACAGGGAAGGCCGGGGAGCTGTTTTTT

j_call: TRBJ2-1
d_call: TRBD1
clone_size: once
v_call: TRBV7-9
cdr3_aa: CASSLGQGGREQFF
cdr3_nt: TGTGCCAGCAGCTTGGGACAGGGGGGTCGTGAGCAGTTCTTC

j_call: TRBJ1-1
d_call: .
clone_size: .
v_call: TRBV13
cdr3_aa: CASSLGRRSGGEAFF
cdr3_nt: TGTGCCAGCAGCTTAGGTCGCAGGAGTGGAGGCGAAGCTTTCTTT

j_call: TRBJ1-1
d_call: .
clone_size: .
v_call: TRBV5-1
cdr3_aa: CASSPGMNTEAFF
cdr3_nt: TGCGCCAGCAGCCCCGGTATGAACACTGAAGCTTTCTTT

j_call: TRBJ2-5
d_call: .
clone_size: once
v_call: TRBV30
cdr3_aa: CAWSGGLGETQYF
cdr3_nt: TGTGCCTGGAGTGGAGGGCTTGGAGAGACCCAGTACTTC

j_call: TRBJ1-4
d_call: .
clone_size: .
v_call: TRBV5-4
cdr3_aa: CASSLQTGANEKLFF
cdr3_nt: TGTGCCAGCAGCTTGCAGACAGGCGCTAATGAAAAACTGTTTTTT

j_call: TRBJ2-3
d_call: .
clone_size: .
v_call: TRBV13
cdr3_aa: CASSLGRGSTDTQYF
cdr3_nt: TGTGCCAGCAGCTTAGGGCGGGGTAGCACAGATACGCAGTATTTT

j_call: TRBJ2-5
d_call: TRBD1
clone_size: .
v_call: TRBV7-2
cdr3_aa: CASSSDRVGETQYF
cdr3_nt: TGTGCCAGCAGCTCGGACAGGGTAGGAGAGACCCAGTACTTC

j_call: TRBJ2-1
d_call: TRBD1
clone_size: .
v_call: TRBV7-2
cdr3_aa: CASSSQPGQGAYNEQFF
cdr3_nt: TGTGCCAGCAGCAGCCAACCGGGACAGGGGGCCTACAATGAGCAGTTCTTC

j_call: TRBJ1-5
d_call: TRBD1
clone_size: .
v_call: TRBV19
cdr3_aa: CASSDRTGNQPQHF
cdr3_nt: TGTGCCAGTAGTGATCGGACAGGGAATCAGCCCCAGCATTTT

j_call: TRBJ1-1
d_call: TRBD1
clone_size: .
v_call: TRBV6-5
cdr3_aa: CASSSRDRVNTEAFF
cdr3_nt: TGTGCCAGCAGTTCCCGGGACAGGGTAAATACTGAAGCTTTCTTT

j_call: TRBJ1-4
d_call: TRBD1
clone_size: .
v_call: TRBV10-1
cdr3_aa: CAGSGTGGNEKLFF
cdr3_nt: TGCGCCGGCTCCGGGACAGGGGGTAATGAAAAACTGTTTTTT

j_call: TRBJ1-4
d_call: .
clone_size: .
v_call: TRBV9
cdr3_aa: CASSRRGSQNEKLFF
cdr3_nt: TGTGCCAGCAGCCGTAGGGGGTCTCAGAATGAAAAACTGTTTTTT

j_call: TRBJ2-5
d_call: TRBD2
clone_size: .
v_call: TRBV13
cdr3_aa: CASSYGASGSEKTQYF
cdr3_nt: TGTGCCAGCAGTTACGGGGCTAGCGGGAGTGAAAAGACCCAGTACTTC